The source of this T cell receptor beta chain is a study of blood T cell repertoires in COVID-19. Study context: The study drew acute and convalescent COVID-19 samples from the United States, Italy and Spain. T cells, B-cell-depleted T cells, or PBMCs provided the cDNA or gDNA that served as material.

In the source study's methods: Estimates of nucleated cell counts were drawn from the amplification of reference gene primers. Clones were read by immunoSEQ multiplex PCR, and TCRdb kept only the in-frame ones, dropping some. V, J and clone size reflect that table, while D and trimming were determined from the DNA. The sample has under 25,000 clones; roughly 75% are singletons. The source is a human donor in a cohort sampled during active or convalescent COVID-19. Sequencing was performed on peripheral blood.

The CDR3 sequence is CASSLGGTGGYEQYF. In DNA, the CDR3 is TGTGCCAGCAGCTTAGGGGGGACAGGGGGCTACGAGCAGTACTTC. This chain connects TRBV7-6 to TRBJ2-7; TRBD1 matches 11 bases. The CDR3 runs to 15 residues. Germline CDR1 and CDR2: SGHVS and FNYEAQ. After removal of 1 base from V and 3 bases from J, the junction contained 2 bases not matched to a gene.